This TCR beta chain comes out of a study of T cell repertoires in cytomegalovirus infection. Whole-study context: Through public TCR beta signatures, both CMV infection and matching HLA type were indicated.

After removal of 5 bases from V and 5 bases from J, the junction contained 19 bases not matched to a gene. Germline CDR1 MDHEN, CDR2 SYDVKM. This CDR3 is built from 18 residues. This clonotype showed up many times. TCRdb independently ran MiXCR on the reads; one entry per CDR3 protein. The sample has under 350,000 distinct CDR3 sequences; more than 8% are singletons. This chain joins TRBV28 and TRBJ2-5, with TRBD2 matching over 8 bases. The sequence came from a human donor in good health (CMV status not recorded). Some clones in this sample may be carry-over from other donors' samples. Sequenced: PBMCs. CDR3 sequence (DNA): TGTGCCAGCAGTCCTTTAATACTAGCCAGGCGCGGGGGGGAGACCCAGTACTTC. Amino acids: CASSPLILARRGGETQYF.